The 29 T cell receptor beta chains below were found in one sample sequenced in a study of cytomegalovirus exposure and HLA in healthy donors (TCRdb year 2017). The library was prepared using the immunoSEQ multiplex PCR assay. A mixture of 60 forward primers for TCR Vbeta segments and 13 reverse primers for TCR Jbeta segments was used in the multiplex PCR. TCRdb limited this immuneACCESS table to in-frame rearrangements with V and J called. A share of clones is missing; checked studies link under half to unresolved V genes, and the rest is unexplained. Here the sample has 150,000 to 200,000 clones; more than 70% occur a single time. The top ten hold about 6.3% of the sample. Sequencing was performed on PBMCs. The receptor source for this set is a male donor in good health and CMV-seropositive.

The chain employs TRBV25-1 and TRBJ1-6, with D uncertain. Germline values: CDR1 MGHDK, CDR2 SYGVNS. The CDR3 contains 15 residues. V dropped 5 bases and J dropped 0 bases, with 8 bases sitting between them. The chain's CDR3 is CASSYGSSYNSPLHF. CDR3 in DNA: TGTGCCAGCAGTTACGGGAGCTCCTATAATTCACCCCTCCACTTT.

This clone was seen once. CDR3 residues: CASSGFQETQYF. The CDR3 DNA follows: TGTGCCAGTTCGGGGTTCCAAGAGACCCAGTACTTC. The chain recombines TRBV6-5 with TRBJ2-5, with D maybe TRBD2 (5 bases). Per the germline V gene, CDR1 is MNHEY and CDR2 is SVGAGI. V dropped 9 bases and J dropped 1 base, with 9 bases sitting between them. The CDR3 totals 12 residues.

Of note for this clone: The junction shows a germline mismatch at one end, possibly a read error. This chain links TRBV7-9 with TRBJ1-4, with D possibly TRBD1 on 5 matching bases. The CDR3 consists of 13 residues. Germline CDR1 is SEHNR and CDR2 is FQNEAQ (reference sequence). The CDR3 region is CSSSLDRGEKLFF. DNA of the CDR3: TGTTCCAGCAGCTTAGATCGGGGGGAAAAACTGTTTTTT.

J is TRBJ1-6 and V is TRBV18; 9 bases align to TRBD1. Germline V CDR1 and CDR2: KGHSH, LQKENI. The CDR3 is 15 amino acids. The J segment lost 5 bases and the V segment lost 6 bases, leaving 5 bases of the junction unmatched. The CDR3 DNA is TGTGCCAGCTCTCCGGACAGGGGAAATAATTCACCCCTCCACTTT. It encodes CASSPDRGNNSPLHF.

This clone was detected a few times. V and J are TRBV7-3 and TRBJ2-1, with D unresolved. V gave up 0 bases and J gave up 8 bases, with 5 bases separating them. CDR3 length equals 12 residues. CDR1 and CDR2 from the germline V gene are SGHTA and FQGTGA. In DNA, the CDR3 is TGTGCCAGCAGCTTAACCCGGGATGAGCAGTTCTTC. Protein sequence: CASSLTRDEQFF.

The chain recombines TRBV6-1 with TRBJ2-7, with D possibly TRBD2 on 5 matching bases. CDR1 MNHNS and CDR2 SASEGT come from the germline V gene. V lost 4 bases and J lost 6, with 10 bases in between. The CDR3 runs 12 residues. The DNA for the CDR3 is TGTGCCAGCAGTGTTAGCGTGAGCGAGCAGTACTTC. Protein sequence: CASSVSVSEQYF.

This clone came up a few times. This chain uses TRBV30 with TRBJ2-2; TRBD2 might be the D (6 bases). CDR3 length equals 15 residues. Deletions cut 8 bases from V and 3 bases from J, with 19 bases between. The germline gives CDR1 GTSNPN, CDR2 SVGIG (reference sequence). CDR3 protein: CARTSPGEDTGELFF. The CDR3 DNA is TGTGCCCGCACTTCACCGGGAGAGGACACCGGGGAGCTGTTTTTT. Variable domain in full (rest from reference TRBV30 and TRBJ2-2): SQTIHQWPATLVQPVGSPLSLECTVEGTSNPNLYWYRQAAGRGLQLLFYSVGIGQISSEVPQNLSASRPQDRQFILSSKKLLLSDSGFYLCARTSPGEDTGELFFGEGSRLTVL.

This clone was seen a single time. The V gene is TRBV6-6, the J gene TRBJ1-1; TRBD1 aligns across 7 bases. Germline CDR1 reads MNHNY; CDR2 reads SVGAGI (reference sequence). Germline trimming cut 2 bases from V and 1 base from J; bases unmatched to any gene: 7. The CDR3 length is 16 residues. CDR3 bases: TGTGCCAGCAGTTACAGGGGGCTGGGGAAGAACACTGAAGCTTTCTTT. It encodes CASSYRGLGKNTEAFF.

The chain is built from TRBV2 and TRBJ1-5; D may be TRBD1 (5 bases). Trimming took off 5 bases at V and 1 base at J, with 12 bases between the two ends. Germline V CDR1 and CDR2: SNHLY, FYNNEI. This CDR3 contains 15 residues. CDR3 in amino acids: CASSSGTHSNQPQHF. CDR3 nucleotide sequence: TGTGCCAGCAGTTCCGGGACTCACAGCAATCAGCCCCAGCATTTT. Combining the CDR3 with reference TRBV2 and TRBJ1-5 gives the whole variable domain EPEVTQTPSHQVTQMGQEVILRCVPISNHLYFYWYRQILGQKVEFLVSFYNNEISEKSEIFDDQFSVERPDGSNFTLKIRSTKLEDSAMYFCASSSGTHSNQPQHFGDGTRLSIL.

The chain is built from TRBV7-9 and TRBJ1-3; D possibly corresponds to TRBD1 (5 bases). The CDR3 has 15 amino acids. Germline values: CDR1 SEHNR, CDR2 FQNEAQ (reference sequence). Trimming left V 1 base short and J 2 bases short, with 9 bases between. The DNA for the CDR3 is TGTGCCAGCAGCTTAGGGGGGGGGACTGGAAACACCATATATTTT. Amino acids: CASSLGGGTGNTIYF.

In its sample, this clone was seen a few times. V gene TRBV19 combines with J gene TRBJ1-1, with 7 bases lining up with TRBD1. After removal of 8 bases from V and 4 bases from J, the junction contained 7 bases not matched to a gene. The CDR3 runs 13 residues. Germline V gene data show CDR1 as LNHDA and CDR2 as SQIVND (reference sequence). Here the CDR3 reads CASDSNRGTEAFF. CDR3 bases: TGTGCCAGTGATTCCAACAGGGGCACTGAAGCTTTCTTT. Based on the CDR3 plus reference TRBV19 and TRBJ1-1, the full variable domain is DGGITQSPKYLFRKEGQNVTLSCEQNLNHDAMYWYRQDPGQGLRLIYYSQIVNDFQKGDIAEGYSVSREKKESFPLTVTSAQKNPTAFYLCASDSNRGTEAFFGQGTRLTVV.

The chain links TRBV5-6 to TRBJ2-5, with 12 bases matching TRBD2. The J segment lost 5 bases and the V segment lost 5 bases, leaving 13 bases of the junction unmatched. In germline, CDR1 is SGHDT, CDR2 YYEEEE. The CDR3 length is 17 residues. The CDR3 protein is CASSPTSGSLSFETQYF. The CDR3 DNA is TGTGCCAGCAGTCCGACTAGCGGGAGTCTTTCTTTCGAGACCCAGTACTTC.

As for this clone: One end of the junction is discordant with germline, which a read error may explain. V gene TRBV19 combines with J gene TRBJ2-7; 9 nucleotides match TRBD2. The CDR3 contains 14 residues. Looked up from germline, CDR1 is LNHDA and CDR2 is SQIVND (reference sequence). Here the CDR3 DNA reads TGTGCCAGTAATATAGGACTAGCGTCGTACGAGCAGTACTTC. Translating gives CASNIGLASYEQYF.

The gene calls are TRBV21-1 and TRBJ1-5. TRBV21-1 counts as a pseudogene. This CDR3 has 16 residues. CDR3 region: CASSKLLGTNLRPQHF. The CDR3 nucleotides are TGTGCCAGCAGCAAACTCTTGGGTACTAACCTACGGCCCCAGCATTTT.

V and J are TRBV5-4 and TRBJ2-2; TRBD2 matches at 10 bases. V trimming: 4 bases; J trimming: 0 bases; junction bases outside the gene matches: 3. Germline V gene sequence: CDR1 SGHNT, CDR2 YYREEE (reference sequence). The CDR3 sequence is 16 residues long. Written as DNA, the CDR3 is TGTGCCAGCAGCACGGGGACTAGCGCGAACACCGGGGAGCTGTTTTTT. It translates to CASSTGTSANTGELFF.

The chain couples TRBV6-1 to TRBJ2-2; the match to TRBD2 covers 9 bases. Germline V gene lookup returns CDR1 MNHNS and CDR2 SASEGT. Trimming at V came to 2 bases and at J to 3 bases, leaving 7 bases not matched to a gene. The CDR3 sequence is 17 residues long. The DNA for the CDR3 is TGTGCCAGCAGTGAATTCGATGGACTAGCGCACACCGGGGAGCTGTTTTTT. Residues: CASSEFDGLAHTGELFF.

DNA for the CDR3: TGTGCCAGCAGGCCCCGGGAGCGCTCCTACAATGAGCAGTTCTTC. Translating it yields CASRPRERSYNEQFF. The chain recombines TRBV2 with TRBJ2-1; D may be TRBD2 (6 bases). The germline gives CDR1 SNHLY, CDR2 FYNNEI. This CDR3 is 15 amino acids long. V lost 6 bases and J 0 bases, leaving 12 bases between the germline ends.

The CDR3 coding sequence is TGTGCCAGCAGTTTTAGGGCAGGGGTCAATTCACCCCTCCACTTT. Translated: CASSFRAGVNSPLHF. The rearrangement links TRBV28 to TRBJ1-6; weak D call: TRBD1 (6 bases). Germline V gene data show CDR1 as MDHEN and CDR2 as SYDVKM. Trimming pared 3 bases from V and 7 bases from J, leaving 13 bases between. The CDR3 runs 15 residues. The entire variable domain, with the rest obtained from reference TRBV28 and TRBJ1-6, is as follows: DVKVTQSSRYLVKRTGEKVFLECVQDMDHENMFWYRQDPGLGLRLIYFSYDVKMKEKGDIPEGYSVSREKKERFSLILESASTNQTSMYLCASSFRAGVNSPLHFGNGTRLTVT.

The chain combines TRBV7-6 with TRBJ2-7, with D tentatively TRBD2 (7 bases). This CDR3 has 16 residues. Trimming cost V 2 bases and J 3 bases, with 17 bases left between them. In germline, CDR1 is SGHVS, CDR2 FNYEAQ. In DNA form, the CDR3 reads TGTGCCAGCAGCTTAAGGGGGGGCAGCGTAGTCTACGAGCAGTACTTC. It encodes CASSLRGGSVVYEQYF.

The chain carries TRBV28 and TRBJ2-7; 9 nucleotides agree with TRBD1. CDR1 MDHEN and CDR2 SYDVKM come from the germline V gene. This CDR3 spans 17 amino acids. V gave up 3 bases and J gave up 2 bases; unmatched junction bases: 11. The DNA for the CDR3 is TGTGCCAGCAGTTTGGCCTCCGGGACAGGGTTTACCTACGAGCAGTACTTC. Translating it yields CASSLASGTGFTYEQYF. Variable domain in full (rest from reference TRBV28 and TRBJ2-7): DVKVTQSSRYLVKRTGEKVFLECVQDMDHENMFWYRQDPGLGLRLIYFSYDVKMKEKGDIPEGYSVSREKKERFSLILESASTNQTSMYLCASSLASGTGFTYEQYFGPGTRLTVT.

This rearrangement joins TRBV7-2 to TRBJ1-1, with D hard to call. Germline loops: CDR1 SGHTA, CDR2 FQGNSA. The CDR3 is 13 amino acids. Trimming removed 5 bases from V and 8 bases from J, with 15 bases in between. The DNA for the CDR3 is TGTGCCAGCAGCCCCTCGGGGTCCAGAGAAGCTTTCTTT. Translation gives CASSPSGSREAFF.

V is TRBV7-2 and J is TRBJ2-5; tentatively, D is TRBD1 (6 bases). The DNA end lines up better with TRBJ2-7; the J call may be wrong. This CDR3 is built from 15 residues. Per the germline V gene, CDR1 is SGHTA and CDR2 is FQGNSA. The CDR3 DNA reads TGTGCCAGCAGCTTGGGACACTCAAGCTCCTACGAGCAGTACTTC. Protein sequence: CASSLGHSSSYEQYF.

This rearrangement joins TRBV2 to TRBJ2-1, with D perhaps TRBD1 (5 bases). The CDR3 spans 15 residues. Germline CDR1 reads SNHLY; CDR2 reads FYNNEI. Between the trimmed V and J ends, which lost 6 bases and 1 base, there was a span of 13 bases. CDR3 bases: TGTGCCAGCAGGCAGGGTATCCGTTCCTACAATGAGCAGTTCTTC. Protein: CASRQGIRSYNEQFF. The variable domain in full, completed from reference TRBV2 and TRBJ2-1, reads EPEVTQTPSHQVTQMGQEVILRCVPISNHLYFYWYRQILGQKVEFLVSFYNNEISEKSEIFDDQFSVERPDGSNFTLKIRSTKLEDSAMYFCASRQGIRSYNEQFFGPGTRLTVL.

This chain uses TRBV19 with TRBJ2-7; D not certain. Deletions cut 5 bases from V and 3 bases from J, with 14 bases between. The V gene's germline CDR1 is LNHDA and CDR2 SQIVND (reference sequence). This CDR3 region has 14 residues. The CDR3 nucleotides read TGTGCCAGTAGTGTATCGCTAGATTACTACGAGCAGTACTTC. Protein sequence: CASSVSLDYYEQYF.

This chain connects TRBV7-3 to TRBJ2-7; perhaps TRBD2 as D (5 bases). V was pared by 5 bases and J by 1 base, with 12 bases between. This CDR3 comprises 14 residues. From germline, CDR1 is SGHTA and CDR2 FQGTGA. CDR3 DNA: TGTGCCAGCAGCCCTAGTTGGGAGTCCTACGAGCAGTACTTC. Translated: CASSPSWESYEQYF.

V gene TRBV7-8 combines with J gene TRBJ2-7; 7 bases match TRBD1. V gave up 5 bases and J gave up 4 bases; unmatched junction bases: 8. Germline V lookup: CDR1 SGHVS, CDR2 FQNEAQ. The CDR3 has 14 residues. The CDR3 sequence is CASSRGQMRYEQYF. CDR3 DNA sequence: TGTGCCAGCAGCAGGGGACAGATGCGTTACGAGCAGTACTTC.

The chain employs TRBV7-2 and TRBJ2-1; unclear D gene. Germline-derived CDR1 and CDR2 are SGHTA and FQGNSA. This CDR3 contains 11 residues. Trimming removed 2 bases from V and 8 bases from J, with 4 bases in between. DNA for the CDR3: TGTGCCAGCAGCTTACTAGATGAGCAGTTCTTC. This translates into CASSLLDEQFF.

This clone was detected once. The chain couples TRBV30 to TRBJ1-5; D ambiguous. CDR1 is GTSNPN, CDR2 SVGIG, per germline (reference sequence). V was trimmed by 1 base and J by 9 bases, leaving 16 bases between them. The CDR3 runs to 14 residues. The CDR3 spells CAWSGGEDGWPQHF. The DNA for the CDR3 is TGTGCCTGGAGTGGGGGAGAAGACGGCTGGCCCCAGCATTTT.

This sequence joins TRBV2 and TRBJ2-7; weak D call: TRBD2 (6 bases). Trimming pared 7 bases from V and 6 bases from J, leaving 13 bases between. In germline, CDR1 is SNHLY, CDR2 FYNNEI. The CDR3 is 12 amino acids. The DNA for the CDR3 is TGTGCCAGCATCGCACGGAGGGGCGAGCAGTACTTC. Translation gives CASIARRGEQYF.